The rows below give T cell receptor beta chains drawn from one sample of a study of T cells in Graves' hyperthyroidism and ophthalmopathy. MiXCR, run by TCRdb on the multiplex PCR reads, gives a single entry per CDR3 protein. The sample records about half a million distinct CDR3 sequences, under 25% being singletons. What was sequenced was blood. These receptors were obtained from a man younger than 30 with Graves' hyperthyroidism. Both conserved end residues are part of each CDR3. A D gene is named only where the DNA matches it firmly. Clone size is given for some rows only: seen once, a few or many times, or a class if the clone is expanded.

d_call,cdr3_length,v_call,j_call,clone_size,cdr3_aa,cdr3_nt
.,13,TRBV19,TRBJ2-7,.,CASSMASVHEQYF,TGTGCCAGTAGTATGGCTAGCGTCCACGAGCAGTACTTC
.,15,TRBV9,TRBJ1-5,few,CASSVEERANQPQHF,TGTGCCAGCAGCGTAGAGGAAAGGGCCAATCAGCCCCAGCATTTT
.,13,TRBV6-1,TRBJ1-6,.,CASSEYLESPLHF,TGTGCCAGCAGTGAATACTTGGAATCACCCCTCCACTTT
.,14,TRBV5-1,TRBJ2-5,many,CASSVGLGLETQYF,TGCGCCAGCAGCGTCGGGCTGGGGTTGGAGACCCAGTACTTC
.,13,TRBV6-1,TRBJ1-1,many,CASTDGGWTEAFF,TGTGCCAGCACCGACGGGGGATGGACTGAAGCTTTCTTT
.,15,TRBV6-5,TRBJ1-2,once,CASSYPQETLHGYTF,TGTGCCAGCAGTTACCCTCAGGAGACGCTCCATGGCTACACCTTC
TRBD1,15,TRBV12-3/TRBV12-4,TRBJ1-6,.,CASSRRTGGSSPLHF,TGTGCCAGCAGCCGAAGGACAGGGGGAAGTTCACCCCTCCACTTT
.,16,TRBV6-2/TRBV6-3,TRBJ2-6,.,CASSYSAGKGANVLTF,TGTGCCAGCAGTTACTCCGCAGGGAAAGGGGCCAACGTCCTGACTTTC
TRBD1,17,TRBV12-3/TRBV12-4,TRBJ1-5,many,CASSSLDRQGLNQPQHF,TGTGCCAGCAGTTCCCTCGACCGACAGGGTCTTAATCAGCCCCAGCATTTT
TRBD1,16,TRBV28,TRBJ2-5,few,CASSSTQTGVGETQYF,TGTGCCAGCAGTTCGACCCAGACAGGGGTTGGAGAGACCCAGTACTTC
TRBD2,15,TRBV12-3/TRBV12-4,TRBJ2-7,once,CASRGGLAETYEQYF,TGTGCCAGCAGGGGGGGACTAGCCGAAACCTACGAGCAGTACTTC
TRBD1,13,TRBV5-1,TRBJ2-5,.,CATHKQGSETQYF,TGCGCCACCCATAAACAGGGGTCCGAGACCCAGTACTTC
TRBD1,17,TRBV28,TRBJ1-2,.,CASSPSGTGEANYGYTF,TGTGCCAGCAGTCCCTCCGGGACAGGGGAAGCTAACTATGGCTACACCTTC
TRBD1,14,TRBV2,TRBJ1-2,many,CASREDRTDYGYTF,TGTGCCAGCAGGGAGGACAGGACGGACTATGGCTACACCTTC
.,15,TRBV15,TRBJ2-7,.,CATSRVGTKGGEQYF,TGTGCCACCAGCAGAGTTGGGACAAAAGGCGGCGAGCAGTACTTC
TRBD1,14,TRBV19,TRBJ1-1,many,CASHTGDKGTEAFF,TGTGCCAGCCATACAGGGGATAAGGGCACTGAAGCTTTCTTT
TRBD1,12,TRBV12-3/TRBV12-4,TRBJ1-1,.,CASSPSDRTAFF,TGTGCCAGCAGTCCCTCGGACAGGACGGCTTTCTTT
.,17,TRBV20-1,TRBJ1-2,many,CSARDSGQGGAYEGYTF,TGCAGTGCTAGAGATTCCGGGCAGGGAGGGGCATATGAAGGCTACACCTTC
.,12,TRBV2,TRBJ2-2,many,CASGTDTGELFF,TGTGCCAGCGGTACGGACACCGGGGAGCTGTTTTTT
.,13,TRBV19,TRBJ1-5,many,CASSRSINQPQHF,TGTGCCAGTAGTAGAAGTATCAATCAGCCCCAGCATTTT